Listed below are T cell receptor beta chains from one sample, sequenced in a study of T cells after yellow fever vaccination. In TCRdb, the 5' RACE reads were re-called with MiXCR into one record per CDR3 protein. The sample contains about 340,000 distinct CDR3 sequences, around an eighth of which appear only once. The material sequenced was CD4+ T cells sorted from PBMCs, taken 15 days after the yellow fever booster vaccination. These receptors came from a man younger than 30 who received the YFV17D yellow fever vaccine. Each CDR3 is given with its conserved first and last residue. Each record gives: CDR3 protein, V gene, clone size, D gene. A D gene is named only where the DNA matches it firmly. Rows may omit the clone size; those that give it use once, few, many or a size class.

CDR3: CASSVGTGGIETQYF
V: TRBV9
size: .
D: TRBD1

CDR3: CASSPAGGNEQFF
V: TRBV12-3/TRBV12-4
size: many
D: TRBD2

CDR3: CASSIRGRSNQPQHF
V: TRBV19
size: .
D: .

CDR3: CASSQGKGPNYEQYF
V: TRBV4-3
size: .
D: .

CDR3: CASSVYRGDTQYF
V: TRBV2
size: .
D: TRBD1

CDR3: CASSVGPKVYYNSPLHF
V: TRBV9
size: .
D: .

CDR3: CASGTGGVQETQYF
V: TRBV5-1
size: .
D: .

CDR3: CASTLLAEQFF
V: TRBV12-3/TRBV12-4
size: many
D: .

CDR3: CASSLQGREYTEAFF
V: TRBV7-2
size: .
D: .

CDR3: CASRTGPSGGAGLRYNEQFF
V: TRBV6-5
size: many
D: TRBD2

CDR3: CASSLVRTSGGGYTDTQYF
V: TRBV5-4
size: .
D: TRBD2

CDR3: CASSHRGTEAFF
V: TRBV7-2
size: .
D: TRBD1

CDR3: CASSFPDLGYTF
V: TRBV6-2/TRBV6-3
size: .
D: .

CDR3: CASSLVPISDTQYF
V: TRBV7-6
size: few
D: .

CDR3: CASSPAGVYNEQFF
V: TRBV7-3
size: .
D: TRBD2

CDR3: CSASYAGTPHNEQFF
V: TRBV20-1
size: few
D: .

CDR3: CASSEYSGNTEAFF
V: TRBV2
size: .
D: .

CDR3: CATSDAGQPSSYNEQFF
V: TRBV24-1
size: few
D: .

CDR3: CASRRQGTSYEQYF
V: TRBV6-6
size: few
D: TRBD1

CDR3: CASRPTRNTDTQYF
V: TRBV7-2
size: .
D: .

CDR3: CASSYTLETQYF
V: TRBV2
size: .
D: .

CDR3: CAIAGTVQETQYF
V: TRBV10-3
size: many
D: .

CDR3: CASSVTPTSYEQYF
V: TRBV9
size: .
D: .

CDR3: CASSLYATGWNEQFF
V: TRBV28
size: .
D: .

CDR3: CATSRVYAINEQFF
V: TRBV15
size: few
D: .

CDR3: CASSPDREESEQYF
V: TRBV5-1
size: .
D: TRBD1

CDR3: CASSLVTSGGRGTGELFF
V: TRBV5-6
size: many
D: TRBD2

CDR3: CASSQQGRGTGELFF
V: TRBV10-1
size: many
D: .

CDR3: CSALPDGQWADTQYF
V: TRBV20-1
size: .
D: .